Below, 2 T cell receptor beta chains from the same sample are listed, as sequenced in a study of OX40 agonist ivuxolimab in advanced cancers. Using immunoSEQ multiplex PCR, the repertoire was profiled, and TCRdb retains in-frame clones only, with some absent. The sample carries just over 14,000 clones, about four fifths recorded once. This specimen was CD4+ or CD8+ T cells sorted from blood, taken in a trial of the OX40 agonist ivuxolimab. The receptors come from an adult with an advanced solid tumor such as melanoma, head and neck, liver or kidney cancer.

V usage is TRBV19 and J usage is TRBJ2-7, with 10 bases fitting TRBD1. Germline assignment: CDR1 LNHDA and CDR2 SQIVND (reference sequence). V shed 7 bases and J 5 bases; nucleotides not matched to a gene: 17. The CDR3 consists of 17 residues. The CDR3: CASMTARVDRGLNEQYF. Here the CDR3 DNA reads TGTGCCAGTATGACAGCGCGAGTAGACAGGGGGCTGAACGAGCAGTACTTC.

This clone was observed a few times. The chain employs TRBV2 and TRBJ1-4; D is unresolved. Trimming stripped 7 bases from V and 8 bases from J, with 11 bases between. Germline V gene sequence: CDR1 SNHLY, CDR2 FYNNEI. The CDR3 loop spans 12 amino acids. The CDR3 spells CASTSAEEKLFF. The CDR3 nucleotides read TGTGCCAGCACGTCGGCGGAAGAAAAACTGTTTTTT.